The sequence of this TCR beta chain was determined in a study of blood T cell repertoires in COVID-19. For the study at large: The United States, Italy and Spain supplied acute and convalescent COVID-19 samples.

Germline values: CDR1 LGHNA, CDR2 YSLEER. The CDR3 length is 17 residues. The junction had 12 bases not matched to a gene; V was cut back by 5 bases and J by 0 bases. In the study's own analysis: Reference gene primer amplification gave estimated nucleated cell counts. TCRdb keeps only in-frame clones here, not all; method: immunoSEQ multiplex PCR. From that table come the V and J calls and clone size; the DNA was used to work out D and trimming. The sample records about 200,000 clones, approximately 90% being singletons. The sequencing sample was made of peripheral blood. This chain joins TRBV4-3 and TRBJ1-2; 7 bases are a match to TRBD1. This TCR derives from a man aged 35 to 55 with active or convalescent COVID-19. The CDR3 loop is CASSLGAGQIPNYGYTF. In nucleotides, the CDR3 is TGCGCCAGCAGCTTGGGGGCGGGACAGATACCTAACTATGGCTACACCTTC.